The source of this TCR beta chain is a study of T cells after somatic rescue of genetic block. TCRdb's copy holds only in-frame clones and misses some; the assay was immunoSEQ multiplex PCR. The table includes about 63,000 clones, about 91% detected once. CDR3 length: 16 amino acids. Germline V gives CDR1 LNHDA, CDR2 SQIVND (reference sequence). V trimming: 3 bases; J trimming: 1 base; junction bases outside the gene matches: 5. The source is a man in his forties. The rearrangement links TRBV19 to TRBJ2-3; 9 nucleotides align to TRBD1. The sequenced sample was peripheral blood mononuclear cells (PBMCs). The DNA for the CDR3 is TGTGCCAGTAGTATCGAAGGGACAGGGCGCACAGATACGCAGTATTTT. It translates to CASSIEGTGRTDTQYF.